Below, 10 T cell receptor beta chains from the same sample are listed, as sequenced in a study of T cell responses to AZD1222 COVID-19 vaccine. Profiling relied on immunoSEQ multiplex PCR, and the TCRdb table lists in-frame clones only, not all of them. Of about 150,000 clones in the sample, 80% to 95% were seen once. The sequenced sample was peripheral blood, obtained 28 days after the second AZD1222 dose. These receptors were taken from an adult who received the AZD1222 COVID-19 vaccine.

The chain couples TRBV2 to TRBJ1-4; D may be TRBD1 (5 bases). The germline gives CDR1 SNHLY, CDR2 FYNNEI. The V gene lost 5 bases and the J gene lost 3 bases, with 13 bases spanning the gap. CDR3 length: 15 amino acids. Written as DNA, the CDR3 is TGTGCCAGCAGTTTTGGACAAGGTCCTAATGAAAAACTGTTTTTT. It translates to CASSFGQGPNEKLFF.

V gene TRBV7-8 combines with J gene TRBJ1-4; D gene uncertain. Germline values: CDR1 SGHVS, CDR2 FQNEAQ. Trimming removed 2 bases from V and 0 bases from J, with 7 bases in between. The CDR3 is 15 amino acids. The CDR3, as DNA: TGTGCCAGCAGCTTAATCCATGCAACTAATGAAAAACTGTTTTTT. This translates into CASSLIHATNEKLFF.

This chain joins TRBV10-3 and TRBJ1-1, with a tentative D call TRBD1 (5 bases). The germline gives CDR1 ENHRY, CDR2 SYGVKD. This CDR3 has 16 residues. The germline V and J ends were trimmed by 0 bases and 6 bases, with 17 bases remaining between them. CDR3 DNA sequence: TGTGCCATCAGTGAGTCTAGGCGTCCCCGGGGCTCTGAAGCTTTCTTT. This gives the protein CAISESRRPRGSEAFF.

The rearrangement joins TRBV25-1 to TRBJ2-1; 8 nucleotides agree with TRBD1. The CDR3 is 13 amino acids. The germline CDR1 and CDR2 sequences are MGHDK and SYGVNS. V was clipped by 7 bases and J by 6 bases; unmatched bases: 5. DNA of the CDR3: TGTGCCAGCAAGGAGACAGGGGTCAATGAGCAGTTCTTC. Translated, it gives CASKETGVNEQFF.

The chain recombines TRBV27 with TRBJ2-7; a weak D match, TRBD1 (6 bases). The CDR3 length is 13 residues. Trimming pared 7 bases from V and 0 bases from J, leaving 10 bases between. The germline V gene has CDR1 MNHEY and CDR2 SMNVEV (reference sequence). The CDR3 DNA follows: TGTGCCAGCATTGGGACAAGCTCCTACGAGCAGTACTTC. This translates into CASIGTSSYEQYF.

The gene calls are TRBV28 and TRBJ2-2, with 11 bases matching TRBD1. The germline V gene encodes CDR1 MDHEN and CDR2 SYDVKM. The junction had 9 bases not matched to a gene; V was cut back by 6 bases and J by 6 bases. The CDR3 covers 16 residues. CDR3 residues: CASRLPGQGGPGELFF. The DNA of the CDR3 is TGTGCCAGCAGGTTACCGGGACAGGGGGGCCCCGGGGAGCTGTTTTTT.

CDR3 region: CASSRDRYTEAFF. The CDR3 bases are TGTGCCAGCAGTCGGGACAGATACACTGAAGCTTTCTTT. The chain has TRBV6-5 and TRBJ1-1, with 7 bases fitting TRBD1. The CDR3 length is 13 residues. J was trimmed by 3 bases and V by 5 bases; bases with no gene match: 3. Per the germline V gene, CDR1 is MNHEY and CDR2 is SVGAGI.

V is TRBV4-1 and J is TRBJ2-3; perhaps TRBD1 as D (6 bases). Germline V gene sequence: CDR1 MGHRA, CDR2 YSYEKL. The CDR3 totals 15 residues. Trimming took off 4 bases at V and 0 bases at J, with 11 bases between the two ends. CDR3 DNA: TGCGCCAGCAGCCCCGGGACAATTAGCACAGATACGCAGTATTTT. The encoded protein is CASSPGTISTDTQYF.

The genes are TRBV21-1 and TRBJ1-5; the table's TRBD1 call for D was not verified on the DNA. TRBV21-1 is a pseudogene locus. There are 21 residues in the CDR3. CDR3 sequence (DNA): TGTGCCAGCACGGATCCGCGGGTACCAGGGAGGACAGGGGTTAGCAATCAGCCCCAGCATTTT. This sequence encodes CASTDPRVPGRTGVSNQPQHF.

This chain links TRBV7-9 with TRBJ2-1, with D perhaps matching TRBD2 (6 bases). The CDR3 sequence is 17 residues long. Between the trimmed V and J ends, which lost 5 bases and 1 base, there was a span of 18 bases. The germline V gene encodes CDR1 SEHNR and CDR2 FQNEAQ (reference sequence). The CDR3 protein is CASSPGRGRMSYNEQFF. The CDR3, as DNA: TGTGCCAGCAGCCCTGGTCGGGGGAGAATGTCCTACAATGAGCAGTTCTTC.